This entry features one TCR beta chain sequence. This specimen comes from a study of T cell changes during pregnancy in multiple sclerosis. Measured with immunoSEQ multiplex PCR; TCRdb has only the in-frame clones, and not every one. This table holds approximately 90,000 clones, 94% found once. The CDR3 totals 15 residues. Germline CDR1 is MNHNY and CDR2 is SVGAGI (reference sequence). The junction had 1 base not matched to a gene; V was cut back by 0 bases and J by 3 bases. J is TRBJ1-5 and V is TRBV6-6; 8 bases match TRBD1. The origin of this receptor is a female donor with multiple sclerosis, enrolled in a pregnancy study. This sample comprised peripheral blood, obtained in the third trimester of pregnancy. CDR3 sequence reads: CASSYSDRANQPQHF. The CDR3 bases are TGTGCCAGCAGTTACTCGGACAGGGCCAATCAGCCCCAGCATTTT.